This T cell receptor (beta chain) emerged from a study of cytomegalovirus exposure and HLA in healthy donors. Both 60 Vbeta primers and 13 Jbeta primers went into the PCR. The protocol was immunoSEQ multiplex PCR, while the TCRdb copy is restricted to in-frame clones and leaves out a portion. The table has approximately 120,000 clones, about 70% seen once; the top ten hold around 14%. This clone was seen only a few times. V shed 4 bases, J shed 10 bases, and the junction held 7 bases outside the gene matches. Germline V gives CDR1 SGHRS, CDR2 YFSETQ. The CDR3 loop spans 12 amino acids. This TCR was sampled from a woman aged 60-75 years in good health and CMV-seropositive. The J gene is TRBJ1-1, the V gene TRBV5-1; TRBD1 agrees at 7 bases. Sequences were obtained from PBMCs. The CDR3 nucleotides read TGCGCCAGCAGCCCAGACAGGGCTACAGCTTTCTTT. Translated: CASSPDRATAFF.